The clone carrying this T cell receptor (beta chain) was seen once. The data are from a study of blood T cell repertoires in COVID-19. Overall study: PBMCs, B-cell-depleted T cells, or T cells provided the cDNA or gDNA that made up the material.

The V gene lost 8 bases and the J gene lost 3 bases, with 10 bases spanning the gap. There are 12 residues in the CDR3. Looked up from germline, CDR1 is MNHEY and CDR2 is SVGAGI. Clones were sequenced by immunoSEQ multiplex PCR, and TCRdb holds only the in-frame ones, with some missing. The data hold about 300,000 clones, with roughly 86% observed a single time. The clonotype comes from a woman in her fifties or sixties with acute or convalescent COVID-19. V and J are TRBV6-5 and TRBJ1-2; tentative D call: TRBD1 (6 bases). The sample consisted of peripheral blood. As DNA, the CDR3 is TGTGCCAGCCACAGGGCGTACTATGGCTACACCTTC. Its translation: CASHRAYYGYTF.